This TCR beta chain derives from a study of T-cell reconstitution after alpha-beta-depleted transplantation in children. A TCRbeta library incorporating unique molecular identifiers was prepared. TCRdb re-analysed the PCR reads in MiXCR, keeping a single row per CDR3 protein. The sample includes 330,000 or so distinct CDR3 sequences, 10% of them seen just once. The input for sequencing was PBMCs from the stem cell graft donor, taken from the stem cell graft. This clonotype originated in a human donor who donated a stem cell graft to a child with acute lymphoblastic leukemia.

CDR3 residues: CASSLIPLRASTDTQYF. Here the CDR3 DNA reads TGTGCCAGCAGCTTAATCCCGCTAAGAGCTTCCACAGATACGCAGTATTTT. The V call is TRBV7-6, the J call TRBJ2-3; no clear D gene. The CDR3 length is 17 residues. Per germline, CDR1 SGHVS and CDR2 FNYEAQ. Trimming took 2 bases from V and 2 from J, leaving 17 bases between them.